This TCR beta chain came from a study of a mutant IDH1 vaccine in newly diagnosed glioma. For the study at large: Patients came in for eight vaccinations, in weeks 1, 3, 5, 7, 11, 15, 19 and 23. The initiation of vaccination occurred 4-6 weeks after radiotherapy alone, or with temozolomide cycles. Findings of the study overall: Induction of immune responses by the vaccine occurred in about 92% of patients.

Time point of the sample: week 23, last vaccination. What each vaccine dose contained was 300 ug of mutant IDH1 20-mer peptide, accompanied by topical imiquimod. The donors' diagnosis was new WHO grade 3 or 4 astrocytoma that was IDH1-mutant and ATRX-lost. Germline V gene data show CDR1 as GTSNPN and CDR2 as SVGIG (reference sequence). Trimming took off 5 bases at V and 0 bases at J, with 14 bases between the two ends. This CDR3 spans 15 amino acids. About this clone itself: Antigen unknown.

The protocol was immunoSEQ multiplex PCR, while the TCRdb copy is restricted to in-frame clones and leaves out a portion. The sample has some 70,000 clones, roughly 84% seen once. The rearrangement links TRBV30 to TRBJ1-5; D might be TRBD1 (6 bases). This TCR came from a man between 18 and 29 years old with glioma. The specimen was PBMCs, collected from a glioma patient whose treatment included an IDH1 peptide vaccine. The CDR3 nucleotides read TGTGCCTGGCAGAAGACAGGTTATAGCAATCAGCCCCAGCATTTT. Protein product: CAWQKTGYSNQPQHF.